The 32 T cell receptor beta chains reported below all come from one sample, sequenced in a study of glioma-infiltrating T cells after dendritic cell vaccination. Assay: immunoSEQ multiplex PCR; the TCRdb copy retains only in-frame clones and omits some. The sample lists around 90,000 clones, roughly four fifths occurring once. As for time point: after dendritic cell vaccination, including at tumor progression/relapse. The source was blood, collected after dendritic cell vaccination. These receptors originate from a human donor with glioblastoma.

This chain joins TRBV5-1 and TRBJ2-5; D is perhaps TRBD2 (5 bases). The J call is in doubt because the DNA end fits TRBJ2-7 better. The germline CDR1 and CDR2 sequences are SGHRS and YFSETQ. The CDR3 contains 15 residues. The CDR3: CASSLFTSGSYEQYF. CDR3 nucleotides: TGCGCCAGCAGCTTGTTCACTAGTGGCTCCTACGAGCAGTACTTC.

This sequence joins TRBV7-2 and TRBJ1-6; TRBD1 might be the D (5 bases). Deletions cut 7 bases from V and 7 bases from J, with 14 bases between. Germline assignment: CDR1 SGHTA and CDR2 FQGNSA. The CDR3 totals 14 residues. The CDR3 DNA reads as TGTGCCAGCACCTTCGAGGGGAGGAATTCACCCCTCCACTTT. This encodes CASTFEGRNSPLHF.

The chain joins TRBV7-9 to TRBJ2-5; 8 bases match TRBD2. The CDR3 runs to 15 residues. Germline-derived CDR1 and CDR2 are SEHNR and FQNEAQ (reference sequence). Germline trimming cut 6 bases from V and 5 bases from J; bases unmatched to any gene: 11. CDR3: CASRPMSGSKETQYF. The CDR3 DNA is TGTGCCAGCAGACCCATGAGCGGGAGTAAGGAGACCCAGTACTTC.

The rearrangement joins TRBV11-3 to TRBJ2-7; a weak D match, TRBD1 (5 bases). CDR3 length equals 14 residues. Per the germline V gene, CDR1 is SGHNT and CDR2 is YENEEA. V was clipped by 3 bases and J by 6 bases, with 15 bases between them. DNA for the CDR3: TGTGCCAGCAGCTTCCGAAGCCAGGGATCCGAGCAGTACTTC. It codes for CASSFRSQGSEQYF.

The CDR3 bases are TGCGCCTCGACCAAAGCGGATTACAATGAGCAGTTCTTC. Translation: CASTKADYNEQFF. This rearrangement joins TRBV4-1 to TRBJ2-1; the D gene is possibly TRBD2 (5 bases). Germline CDR1 MGHRA, CDR2 YSYEKL. The CDR3 is 13 amino acids. The V end lost 11 bases, the J end lost 4 bases, and 15 bases lay between the germline ends.

The chain is built from TRBV2 and TRBJ2-3, with 10 bases fitting TRBD1. The CDR3 has 16 amino acids. After removal of 6 bases from V and 7 bases from J, the junction contained 13 bases not matched to a gene. Looked up from germline, CDR1 is SNHLY and CDR2 is FYNNEI. The CDR3 coding sequence is TGTGCCAGCAGCGCCGGGACAGGGGAGAACAGGAATACGCAGTATTTT. It is translated as CASSAGTGENRNTQYF.

The V call is TRBV30, the J call TRBJ1-3; the match to TRBD1 covers 7 bases. The germline V gene has CDR1 GTSNPN and CDR2 SVGIG (reference sequence). With 8 bases clipped from V and 0 bases from J, the junction kept 10 bases outside the gene matches. The CDR3 covers 15 residues. CDR3 amino acids: CAAKPGQLSGNTIYF. DNA of the CDR3: TGTGCCGCAAAACCGGGACAGCTCTCTGGAAACACCATATATTTT.

The chain couples TRBV5-1 to TRBJ2-5; D perhaps matches TRBD2 (6 bases). The CDR3 covers 14 residues. V lost 6 bases, J lost 1 base, and 13 bases lay in between. Germline CDR1 reads SGHRS; CDR2 reads YFSETQ. The CDR3 coding sequence is TGCGCCAGCACCCAGAGGGGAGGCCAAGAGACCCAGTACTTC. Translated, it gives CASTQRGGQETQYF. The full variable domain, rest sourced from reference TRBV5-1 and TRBJ2-5, is KAGVTQTPRYLIKTRGQQVTLSCSPISGHRSVSWYQQTPGQGLQFLFEYFSETQRNKGNFPGRFSGRQFSNSRSEMNVSTLELGDSALYLCASTQRGGQETQYFGPGTRLLVL.

This chain joins TRBV6-5 and TRBJ2-3; possibly TRBD2 for D (6 bases). Germline V gene sequence: CDR1 MNHEY, CDR2 SVGAGI. The CDR3 sequence is 14 residues long. The germline V and J ends were trimmed by 6 bases and 4 bases, with 14 bases remaining between them. CDR3 sequence: CASRSGGSADTQYF. The CDR3 nucleotides read TGTGCCAGCAGGTCCGGGGGATCCGCAGATACGCAGTATTTT.

The chain joins TRBV6-5 to TRBJ1-4, with 9 positions matching TRBD1. J was trimmed by 8 bases and V by 2 bases; bases with no gene match: 3. Germline CDR1 reads MNHEY; CDR2 reads SVGAGI. The CDR3 is 14 amino acids. CDR3 bases: TGTGCCAGCAGTTACGGGACAGGGAACGAAAAACTGTTTTTT. It codes for CASSYGTGNEKLFF.

CDR3 sequence: CASSSMGLTNEKLFF. In nucleotides, the CDR3 is TGCGCCAGCAGCTCCATGGGCCTTACCAATGAAAAACTGTTTTTT. This rearrangement joins TRBV5-1 to TRBJ1-4; D not certain. Trimming cost V 3 bases and J 5 bases, with 14 bases left between them. The CDR3 covers 15 residues. CDR1 and CDR2 from the germline V gene are SGHRS and YFSETQ.

Comments on this clone: The junction departs from the called germline gene at one end, perhaps through a read error. The chain has TRBV7-7 and TRBJ2-5; D ambiguous. The CDR3 is 13 amino acids. The germline gives CDR1 SSHAT, CDR2 FNYEAQ (reference sequence). CDR3 loop: CASSLRWQETQYF. The CDR3 nucleotides read TGTGCTAGCAGCTTACGGTGGCAAGAGACCCAGTACTTC.

This clone was counted between two and nine times. This rearrangement joins TRBV7-9 to TRBJ1-4, with 8 bases fitting TRBD1. The V and J ends lost 3 bases and 4 bases, in that order; junction bases with no gene match: 1. Germline V gene data show CDR1 as SEHNR and CDR2 as FQNEAQ (reference sequence). The CDR3 has 14 residues. CDR3 sequence reads: CASSFDRGNEKLFF. Written as DNA, the CDR3 is TGTGCCAGCAGCTTCGACAGGGGTAATGAAAAACTGTTTTTT.

The chain employs TRBV4-1 and TRBJ1-4; TRBD1 agrees at 9 bases. Trimming took 4 bases from V and 4 from J; bases not matched to a gene: 7. The germline CDR1 and CDR2 sequences are MGHRA and YSYEKL. The CDR3 runs 16 residues. In DNA form, the CDR3 reads TGCGCCAGCAGCCGATTAACAGGGGGCGGTAATGAAAAACTGTTTTTT. This translates into CASSRLTGGGNEKLFF.

This chain links TRBV6-6 with TRBJ1-2; 9 positions agree with TRBD1. The J segment lost 3 bases and the V segment lost 5 bases, leaving 1 base of the junction unmatched. CDR1 is MNHNY, CDR2 SVGAGI, per germline (reference sequence). CDR3 length: 13 residues. The DNA of the CDR3 is TGTGCCAGCAGTGGGGACAGGGACTATGGCTACACCTTC. This gives the protein CASSGDRDYGYTF.

The V call is TRBV9, the J call TRBJ1-5, with 10 positions matching TRBD1. The CDR3 is 16 residues long. V shed 3 bases and J 4 bases; nucleotides not matched to a gene: 7. Germline V gene data show CDR1 as SGDLS and CDR2 as YYNGEE. CDR3 amino acids: CASSGGTGAPNQPQHF. The CDR3 nucleotides are TGTGCCAGCAGCGGAGGGACAGGGGCACCAAATCAGCCCCAGCATTTT.

This chain connects TRBV10-3 to TRBJ1-1, with D unclear. The CDR3 sequence is 13 residues long. The germline CDR1 and CDR2 sequences are ENHRY and SYGVKD. Trimming removed 5 bases from V and 0 bases from J, with 7 bases in between. CDR3 loop: CAISSDMNTEAFF. The CDR3, as DNA: TGTGCCATCAGTAGTGACATGAACACTGAAGCTTTCTTT.

The J gene is TRBJ1-4, the V gene TRBV2; D is perhaps TRBD1 (6 bases). The CDR3 is made up of 15 amino acids. V shed 6 bases and J shed 0 bases, with 11 bases lying between them. CDR1 is SNHLY and CDR2 is FYNNEI in the germline V gene. The CDR3 DNA is TGTGCCAGCAGGGAGACAGGAGCAACTAATGAAAAACTGTTTTTT. Translated, it gives CASRETGATNEKLFF.

V is TRBV14 and J is TRBJ2-6, with D unresolved. The V end was cut by 1 base, the J end by 1 base, with 17 bases between. This CDR3 has 19 amino acids. CDR1 and CDR2 from the germline V gene are SGHDN and FVKESK. This CDR3 is CASSQVGASAQSGANVLTF. CDR3 bases: TGTGCCAGCAGCCAAGTGGGCGCATCAGCTCAGTCTGGGGCCAACGTCCTGACTTTC.

The rearrangement uses TRBV18 and TRBJ1-1; 7 nucleotides match TRBD1. Germline values: CDR1 KGHSH, CDR2 LQKENI. Losses at the gene ends were 3 bases for V and 3 bases for J; bases not matched to a gene: 4. CDR3 size: 14 residues. CDR3 nucleotide sequence: TGTGCCAGCTCACCGATACAGGGGTACACTGAAGCTTTCTTT. Its translation is CASSPIQGYTEAFF. The full variable domain, in which reference TRBV18 and TRBJ1-1 provide the parts outside the CDR3, is NAGVMQNPRHLVRRRGQEARLRCSPMKGHSHVYWYRQLPEEGLKFMVYLQKENIIDESGMPKERFSAEFPKEGPSILRIQQVVRGDSAAYFCASSPIQGYTEAFFGQGTRLTVV.

V gene TRBV6-1 combines with J gene TRBJ2-1, with 7 bases aligning to TRBD1. Trimming took 6 bases from V and 2 from J; bases not matched to a gene: 7. In germline, CDR1 is MNHNS, CDR2 SASEGT. The CDR3 is 15 amino acids. The CDR3 DNA reads as TGTGCCAGCAGAAGTATACAGGGGCCCTACAATGAGCAGTTCTTC. It translates to CASRSIQGPYNEQFF.

The chain has TRBV19 and TRBJ2-6; tentatively, D is TRBD1 (5 bases). The germline CDR1 and CDR2 sequences are LNHDA and SQIVND (reference sequence). The CDR3 is 15 amino acids. Trimming cost V 8 bases and J 2 bases, with 13 bases left between them. CDR3 nucleotides: TGTGCCAGTCAGGGTTTCGGCACTGGGGCCAACGTCCTGACTTTC. It yields the protein CASQGFGTGANVLTF.

This clone was picked up one time. The chain joins TRBV5-4 to TRBJ2-7; 12 bases fit TRBD2. Germline CDR1 is SGHNT and CDR2 is YYREEE (reference sequence). With 4 bases clipped from V and 5 bases from J, the junction kept 13 bases outside the gene matches. The CDR3 is 17 residues long. CDR3 bases: TGTGCCAGCAGCCACCGACTAGCGGGAGCCGCAACGCACGAGCAGTACGTC. Encoded protein: CASSHRLAGAATHEQYV.

This clone turned up a few times. V usage is TRBV6-5 and J usage is TRBJ1-5, with 9 bases matching TRBD1. V shed 6 bases and J 6 bases; nucleotides not matched to a gene: 9. Germline lookup yields CDR1 MNHEY and CDR2 SVGAGI. The CDR3 is made up of 15 amino acids. In nucleotides, the CDR3 is TGTGCCAGCAGCCCGGACAGGGGCGTATTTCAGCCCCAGCATTTT. Translating it yields CASSPDRGVFQPQHF.

The chain couples TRBV18 to TRBJ2-1; 7 positions agree with TRBD1. Germline V gene lookup returns CDR1 KGHSH and CDR2 LQKENI. The V and J ends lost 3 bases and 7 bases, in that order; junction bases with no gene match: 6. The CDR3 extends over 14 amino acids. CDR3 residues: CASSPPDRENEQFF. The DNA for the CDR3 is TGTGCCAGCTCACCTCCCGACAGGGAGAATGAGCAGTTCTTC.

The V gene is TRBV5-1, the J gene TRBJ2-5; 8 bases line up with TRBD2. CDR3 length: 15 amino acids. V lost 0 bases to trimming and J lost 2 bases; unmatched junction nucleotides: 3. Germline V gives CDR1 SGHRS, CDR2 YFSETQ. Written as DNA, the CDR3 is TGCGCCAGCAGCTTGGTTACTAGCGGACAAGAGACCCAGTACTTC. Translation gives CASSLVTSGQETQYF.

Only one count was recorded for this clone. The CDR3 loop reads CASSISSQSLAKNIQYF. The CDR3 region has the DNA TGTGCCAGTAGTATCTCGTCACAGAGCTTAGCCAAAAACATTCAGTACTTC. V gene TRBV19 combines with J gene TRBJ2-4; no clear D. With 3 bases removed from V and 0 bases from J, the gap between germline ends came to 15 bases. The germline CDR1 and CDR2 sequences are LNHDA and SQIVND (reference sequence). There are 17 residues in the CDR3.

CDR3 amino acids: CAPKQNIQYF. The CDR3 coding sequence is TGTGCTCCTAAGCAAAACATTCAGTACTTC. The chain joins TRBV27 to TRBJ2-4, with D unresolved. From germline, CDR1 is MNHEY and CDR2 SMNVEV (reference sequence). The CDR3 covers 10 residues.

The chain is built from TRBV11-2 and TRBJ1-4; D is ambiguous. The CDR3 is 16 residues long. Germline V lookup: CDR1 SGHAT, CDR2 FQNNGV. The V end was cut by 5 bases, the J end by 8 bases, with 21 bases between. CDR3 sequence reads: CASSPDWVSLREKLFF. For the CDR3, the DNA is TGTGCCAGCAGCCCTGACTGGGTCTCCTTACGGGAAAAACTGTTTTTT.

The count of this clone is one. This chain links TRBV7-6 with TRBJ1-4; TRBD1 agrees at 8 bases. Germline-derived CDR1 and CDR2 are SGHVS and FNYEAQ. The length of the CDR3 is 14 residues. Unmatched junction bases numbered 6, after V lost 5 bases and J lost 7 bases. DNA for the CDR3: TGTGCCAGCAGCGGGAGAGGACAGGGTGAAAAACTGTTTTTT. As protein: CASSGRGQGEKLFF.

The chain links TRBV6-4 to TRBJ1-1; 8 bases map to TRBD1. This CDR3 is 12 amino acids long. J gave up 5 bases and V 8 bases, and 4 bases lay outside the gene matches. Germline CDR1 and CDR2: MRHNA and SNTAGT. The CDR3 here is CASFRGRTEAFF. Here the CDR3 DNA reads TGTGCCAGCTTCAGGGGGCGGACTGAAGCTTTCTTT.

The genes are TRBV15 and TRBJ2-1; 9 bases map to TRBD2. V trimming: 5 bases; J trimming: 2 bases; junction bases outside the gene matches: 7. CDR1 and CDR2 from the germline V gene are LNHNV and YYDKDF (reference sequence). The CDR3 runs 16 residues. The CDR3 DNA follows: TGTGCCACCAGCTCCCATAGCGGGGGACCCTACAATGAGCAGTTCTTC. Translation gives CATSSHSGGPYNEQFF.